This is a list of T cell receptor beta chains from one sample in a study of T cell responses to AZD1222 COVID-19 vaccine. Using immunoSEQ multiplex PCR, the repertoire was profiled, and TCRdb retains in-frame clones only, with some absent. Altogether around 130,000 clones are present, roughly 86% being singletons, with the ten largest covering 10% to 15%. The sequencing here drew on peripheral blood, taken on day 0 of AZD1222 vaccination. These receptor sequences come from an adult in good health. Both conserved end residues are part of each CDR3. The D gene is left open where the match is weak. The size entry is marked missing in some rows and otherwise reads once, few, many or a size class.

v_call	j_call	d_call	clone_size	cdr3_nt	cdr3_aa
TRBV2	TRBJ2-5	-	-	TGTGCCAGCAGTGCCGAAGAGACCCAGTACTTC	CASSAEETQYF
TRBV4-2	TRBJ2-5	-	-	TGTGCCAGCAGCCGAGAAGTCAGGACGGAGACCCAGTACTTC	CASSREVRTETQYF
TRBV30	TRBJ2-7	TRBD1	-	TGTGCCTGGAGTGTATTTTACAGGGGAAAGGGCGAGCAGTACTTC	CAWSVFYRGKGEQYF
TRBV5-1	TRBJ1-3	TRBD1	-	TGCGCCAGCAGCCCTTCCGGGACAGGGGGCTCTTACTCTGGAAACACCATATATTTT	CASSPSGTGGSYSGNTIYF
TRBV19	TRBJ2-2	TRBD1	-	TGTGCCAGTATGCCCAGGGGGAGCGGGGAGCTGTTTTTT	CASMPRGSGELFF
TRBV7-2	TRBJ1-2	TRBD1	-	TGTGCCAGCAGCTTTGACAGGGGGGTCTTCTATGGCTACACCTTC	CASSFDRGVFYGYTF
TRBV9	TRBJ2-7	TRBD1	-	TGTGCCAGCAGCCAGGGACAGGCCTACGAGCAGTACTTC	CASSQGQAYEQYF
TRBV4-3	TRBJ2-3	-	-	TGCGCCAGCAGCCAGGCGAAAACAGGGCCGGGACGTACGCAGTATTTT	CASSQAKTGPGRTQYF
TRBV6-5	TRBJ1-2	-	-	TGTGCCAGCAGCCCGACGAGGAAGGGGGAGGGCTACACCTTC	CASSPTRKGEGYTF
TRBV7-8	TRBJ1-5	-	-	TGTGCCAGCAGCTTAGGGACAGTTAGCAATCAGCCCCAGCATTTT	CASSLGTVSNQPQHF
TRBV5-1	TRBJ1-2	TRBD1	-	TGCGCCAGCAGCCCAGGGGACAGGGCGGCCTATGGCTACACCTTC	CASSPGDRAAYGYTF
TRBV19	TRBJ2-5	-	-	TGTGCCAGTAGTAAGGCGACAGCCTCTCAAGAGACCCAGTACTTC	CASSKATASQETQYF
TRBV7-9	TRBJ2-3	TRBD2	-	TGTGCCAGCAGCATGGCGGGAGGGCCGACAGATACGCAGTATTTT	CASSMAGGPTDTQYF
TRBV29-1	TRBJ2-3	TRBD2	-	TGCAGCGTTGTCCGGACTAGCGGGAGCCCAGATACGCAGTATTTT	CSVVRTSGSPDTQYF
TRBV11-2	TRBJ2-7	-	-	TGTGCCAGCAGAGCGGCAGGGAGAAGGTCCTACGAGCAGTACTTC	CASRAAGRRSYEQYF
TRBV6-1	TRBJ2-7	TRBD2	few	TGTGCCAGCAGTGGACTAGCGGGGGGAACTTCCTACGAGCAGTACTTC	CASSGLAGGTSYEQYF
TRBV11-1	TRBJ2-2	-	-	TGTGCCAGCAGCTCGATTCAGGGGTACACCGGGGAGCTGTTTTTT	CASSSIQGYTGELFF
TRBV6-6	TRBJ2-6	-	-	TGTGCCAGCAGTCCGCCGGGCAGGGTCTCTGGGGCCAACGTCCTGACTTTC	CASSPPGRVSGANVLTF
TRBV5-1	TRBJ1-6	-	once	TGCGCCAGCAGCTTGCTAGGGGCGGGAAAGACTTCACCCCTCCACTTT	CASSLLGAGKTSPLHF
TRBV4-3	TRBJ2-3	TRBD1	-	TGCGCCAGCAGCCACGGGACAGGGGGAACAGATACGCAGTATTTT	CASSHGTGGTDTQYF
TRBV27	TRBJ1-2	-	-	TGTGCCAGCAGTTCACGACAGCCTGGGAACTATGGCTACACCTTC	CASSSRQPGNYGYTF
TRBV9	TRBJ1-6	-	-	TGTGCCAGCAGCGTGTCCGGGGGGATGGATTCACCCCTCCACTTT	CASSVSGGMDSPLHF
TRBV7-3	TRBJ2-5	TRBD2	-	TGTGCCAGCAGCTTTTCGCCTAGCGGGGGCCAAGAGACCCAGTACTTC	CASSFSPSGGQETQYF
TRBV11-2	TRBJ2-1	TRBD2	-	TGTGCCAGCAGTCGGGAGGTGGGTGAGCAGTTCTTC	CASSREVGEQFF
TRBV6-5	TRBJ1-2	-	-	TGTGCCAGCTCCATGACAGTTGCGTGGGGCTACACCTTC	CASSMTVAWGYTF
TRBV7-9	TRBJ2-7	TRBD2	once	TGTGCCAGCAGCGTTGATCGGGGGGGGCCGAATTACGAGCAGTACTTC	CASSVDRGGPNYEQYF
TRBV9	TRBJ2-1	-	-	TGTGCCAGCAGCGAGACTTACCTCTCCTACAATGAGCAGTTCTTC	CASSETYLSYNEQFF
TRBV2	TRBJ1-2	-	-	TGTGCCAGCACCCCATCGGGGGGGCGCAGCTATGGCTACACCTTC	CASTPSGGRSYGYTF
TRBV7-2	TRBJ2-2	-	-	TGTGCCAGCAGCTTACGGGGGACGAACACCGGGGAGCTGTTTTTT	CASSLRGTNTGELFF
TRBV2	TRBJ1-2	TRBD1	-	TGTGCCAGCAGAAGTAGGGGGCACGACTATGGCTACACCTTC	CASRSRGHDYGYTF
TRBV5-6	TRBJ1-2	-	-	TGTGCCAGCAGAAAACAGGGAGTGGGGTCTTATGGCTACACCTTC	CASRKQGVGSYGYTF
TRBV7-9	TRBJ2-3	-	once	TGTGCCAGCAGCGCTGATACAGATACGCAGTATTTT	CASSADTDTQYF
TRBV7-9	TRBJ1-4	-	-	TGTGCCAGCAGCCCGCGTGTGGGGGGTCATGAAAAACTGTTTTTT	CASSPRVGGHEKLFF
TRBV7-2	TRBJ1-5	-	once	TGTGCCAGCAGCTTAGGGGGCAACAATCAGCCCCAGCATTTT	CASSLGGNNQPQHF
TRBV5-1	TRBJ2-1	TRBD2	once	TGCGCCAGCAGCTTGGGCGGGGGACTAGCGGCACGATCCTACAATGAGCAGTTCTTC	CASSLGGGLAARSYNEQFF
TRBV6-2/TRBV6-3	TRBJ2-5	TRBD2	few	TGTGCCAGCAGTCCCCAGACTAGCGGGAGTGTCGAGACCCAGTACTTC	CASSPQTSGSVETQYF
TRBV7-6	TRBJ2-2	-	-	TGTGCCAGCAGCCCCCCCTCGCTGGGGTTGCACACCGGGGAGCTGTTTTTT	CASSPPSLGLHTGELFF
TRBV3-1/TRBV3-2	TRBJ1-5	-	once	TGTGCCAGCAGCCAAGGATCGTGGGGTCACCAGCCCCAGCATTTT	CASSQGSWGHQPQHF
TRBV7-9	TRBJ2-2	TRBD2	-	TGTGCCAGCAGCCATAGCGGGGGGAACACCGGGGAGCTGTTTTTT	CASSHSGGNTGELFF
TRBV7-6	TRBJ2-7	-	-	TGTGCCAGCAGCTTAGCGGAGGGAGGCGAGCAGTACTTC	CASSLAEGGEQYF
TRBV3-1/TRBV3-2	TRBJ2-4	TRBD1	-	TGTGCCAGCAGCCAAGATCATAGGGACAGCTTAGCCAAAAACATTCAGTACTTC	CASSQDHRDSLAKNIQYF
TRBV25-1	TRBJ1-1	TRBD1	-	TGTGCCAGCAGTTCAGGGGGTATATCTGAAGCTTTCTTT	CASSSGGISEAFF
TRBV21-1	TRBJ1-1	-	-	TGTGCCAGCGGGCCAGGGCGGAACACTGAAGCTTTCTTT	CASGPGRNTEAFF
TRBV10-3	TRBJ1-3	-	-	TGTGCCATCAGTGGGGGTGGTAACACCATATATTTT	CAISGGGNTIYF
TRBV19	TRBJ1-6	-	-	TGTGCCAGTAGTATACAGGGTCAGGGCGGATCACCCCTCCACTTT	CASSIQGQGGSPLHF
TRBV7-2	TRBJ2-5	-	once	TGTGCCAGCAGCTTAGGCTGGAGGGTGTCCCAAGAGACCCAGTACTTC	CASSLGWRVSQETQYF
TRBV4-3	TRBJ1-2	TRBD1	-	TGCGCCAGCAGCCAAGATCATCCGACAGGGAAGGTTGGCTACACCTTC	CASSQDHPTGKVGYTF
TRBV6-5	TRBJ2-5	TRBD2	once	TGTGCCAGCAGTCTTACTTCGGGGGGGACCCAGTACTTC	CASSLTSGGTQYF
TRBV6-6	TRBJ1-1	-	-	TGTGCCAGCACCCAAGGTGGGGGGATGAACACTGAAGCTTTCTTT	CASTQGGGMNTEAFF
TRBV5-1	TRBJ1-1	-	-	TGCGCCAGCAGCGTGAACGGACTTAGTATGAACACTGAAGCTTTCTTT	CASSVNGLSMNTEAFF
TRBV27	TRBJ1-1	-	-	TGTGCCAGCAGTTTTAACAGCGTTGCTGAAGCTTTCTTT	CASSFNSVAEAFF